This T cell receptor (beta chain) was sequenced during a study of T cell changes during pregnancy in multiple sclerosis. The CDR3 is 16 residues long. Per germline, CDR1 WSHSY and CDR2 SAAADI. Between the trimmed V and J ends, which lost 0 bases and 5 bases, there was a span of 16 bases. TCRdb keeps only in-frame clones here, not all; method: immunoSEQ multiplex PCR. The sample contains over 12,000 clones, 65% to 90% of which appear only once. The origin of this receptor is a female donor with multiple sclerosis, enrolled in a pregnancy study. The genes are TRBV10-2 and TRBJ1-1, with a possible D match to TRBD1 (6 bases). Sequencing was performed on CD8+ T cells from peripheral blood mononuclear cells, taken in the first trimester of pregnancy. The DNA for the CDR3 is TGCGCCAGCAGTGAGTCGGGGAGGGGGGGGTTAACTGAAGCTTTCTTT. It specifies CASSESGRGGLTEAFF.